What follows is one T cell receptor beta chain and its context. This sample was taken from a study of sequential checkpoint blockade in melanoma. About the study: Maintenance nivolumab came after either treatment sequence.

The treatment: randomized to nivolumab then ipilimumab (arm A) or the reverse (arm B). Patients had received no earlier DNA-damaging chemotherapy. Sorted cells were live CD3+CD8+, lacking CD19 and CD56, from PBMCs. Germline V gene sequence: CDR1 LGHNA, CDR2 YSLEER. There are 16 residues in the CDR3. Between the trimmed V and J ends, which lost 0 bases and 4 bases, there was a span of 14 bases. Sequencing used immunoSEQ multiplex PCR; TCRdb keeps in-frame clones, though not all of them. The sample holds around 11,000 clones, about three fifths seen once. The TCR sequence derives from a human donor with melanoma. The V and J genes are TRBV4-3 and TRBJ2-3; D is undetermined. This sample comprised CD8+ T cells sorted from blood (inferred from file names), obtained from a patient given nivolumab and ipilimumab in sequence. CDR3: CASSQDALDEADTQYF. CDR3 bases: TGCGCCAGCAGCCAAGATGCGCTAGATGAAGCAGATACGCAGTATTTT.